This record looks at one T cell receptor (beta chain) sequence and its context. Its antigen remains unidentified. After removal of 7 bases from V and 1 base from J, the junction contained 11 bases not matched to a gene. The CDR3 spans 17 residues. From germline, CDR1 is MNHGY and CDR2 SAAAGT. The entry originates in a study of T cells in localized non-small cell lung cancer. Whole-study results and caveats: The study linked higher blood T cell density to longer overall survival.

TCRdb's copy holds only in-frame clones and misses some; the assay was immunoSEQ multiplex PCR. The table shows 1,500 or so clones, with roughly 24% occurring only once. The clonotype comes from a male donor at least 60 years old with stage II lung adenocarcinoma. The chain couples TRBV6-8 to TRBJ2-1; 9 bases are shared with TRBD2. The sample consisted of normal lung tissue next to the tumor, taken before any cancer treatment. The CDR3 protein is CASNPEGGRASYNEQFF. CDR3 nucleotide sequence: TGTGCCAGCAACCCAGAGGGCGGGAGGGCGTCCTACAATGAGCAGTTCTTC.